This TCR beta chain was captured by sequencing in a study of PD-L1 blockade in urothelial cancer (dated by TCRdb to about 2017). Describing the broader study: All patients started therapy in the mid-2010s and received atezolizumab 1,200 mg intravenously every 3 weeks. About 90% of the 29 patients were males with bladder-origin urothelial cancer, and about 60% of the 29 reported a prior smoking history. Patients had an ECOG performance status of 0 or 1 and had received between 0 and 3 prior chemotherapy regimens. Blood samples were analyzed 3 weeks after the start of treatment (second dose) and 6 weeks after the start of treatment. Blood samples gave a median of around 140,000 T cells and approximately 80,000 unique TCRs, with a median clonality of approximately 0.078. An exploratory multi-omic analysis was conducted of the somatic, immune and clinical correlates of response to PD-L1 blockade with atezolizumab in urothelial cancer. Pretreatment tumor samples and matched peripheral blood, collected serially before and after atezolizumab treatment, underwent TCR sequencing. Durable clinical benefit was defined as progression-free survival longer than 6 months, and TCR features were also tested against progression-free and overall survival. In the same patients, pretreatment tumors underwent whole exome sequencing and RNA sequencing in addition to TCR sequencing. Durable clinical benefit was achieved by nine patients and was not achieved by 20 patients. Under 30 patients had pretreatment blood TCR-seq, some 24 had at least one posttreatment blood collection, and some 24 had tumor TCR-seq. Broad study findings and their caveats: At 3 weeks after the start of treatment, tumor-associated TCR clones in peripheral blood had expanded more in patients with durable benefit (n of about 20, p = 0.022). A pretreatment peripheral blood TCR clonality below the median was linked to improved progression-free and overall survival. Small sample size (n ≈ 30) and many exploratory analyses mean the results are intended to be hypothesis-generating.

Synthetic TCR analog templates were spiked into each PCR so that absolute template abundance could be estimated from read counts. The immunoSEQ assay used bias-controlled V and J gene primers to amplify TCRbeta CDR3 regions from genomic DNA. Rearranged TCRbeta segments were sequenced at approximately 20X coverage. In the original analysis: Clustering was used to correct sequencing errors, and CDR3s were annotated against IMGT so that V, D and J genes could be assigned. Downstream analyses used only productive TCRbeta rearrangements, leaving out any out-of-frame or stop-codon sequences. Clonality was computed as one minus Shannon entropy normalized by the log of the number of unique productive sequences. Clones differing between time points or between blood and tumor were identified using Fisher's exact test with Benjamini-Hochberg correction, with an adjusted p below 0.01 applied as the threshold. This immuneACCESS table, as held by TCRdb, lists in-frame sequences with V and J called but not all clones. Of the missing ones, under half trace to an unresolved V gene in checked studies; the others have no known cause. The DNA was the basis for D and trimming; V, J and clone size are from that table. In all, the sample holds tens of thousands of clones, and 82% of those were seen once. 3% to 4.5% of the sample goes to the ten largest clones.

The cohort included some 30 patients with locally advanced or metastatic urothelial carcinoma who were treated at Memorial Sloan Kettering on a trial protocol. Peripheral blood mononuclear cells were collected pretreatment and during treatment, at between 1 and 8 total time points per patient. The Qiagen DNeasy Blood extraction kit was used to purify genomic DNA from total PBMCs and tumor samples. PBMCs were collected pretreatment and during treatment, and were isolated and stored as previously described. Of note for this clone: Its cognate antigen has yet to be identified. No per-base quality is available; no much larger clone lies one base away.

V and J are trimmed by 2 bases and 3 bases, and the gene matches miss 6 bases of the junction. Taken from the germline V gene, the CDR1 and CDR2 loops are SGHVS and FQNEAQ. Including the terminal cysteine and phenylalanine, the CDR3 comprises 15 residues. Of the read, only the CDR3 DNA is kept; its 45 bases are in frame from base 1. This sequence uses TRBV7-8 and TRBJ2-7, with 8 junctional bases fitting TRBD1. The sample in question was PBMCs, obtained around atezolizumab (anti-PD-L1) treatment. This receptor was obtained from a man aged 70 or older with urothelial cancer. The DNA reads TGTGCCAGCAGCTTAAAGATGGACAGGGTCTACGAGCAGTACTTC. This gives the protein CASSLKMDRVYEQYF.